Listed below are T cell receptor beta chains from one sample, sequenced in a study of OX40 agonist ivuxolimab in advanced cancers. Here immunoSEQ multiplex PCR was the method, and the copy in TCRdb shows in-frame clones only, minus some. The table records 41,000 or so clones, approximately 80% of them present only once. The specimen comprised CD4+ or CD8+ T cells sorted from blood, sampled in a trial of the OX40 agonist ivuxolimab. All receptors come from an adult with an advanced solid tumor such as melanoma, head and neck, liver or kidney cancer. Both conserved end residues are part of each CDR3. Fields, in order: clone size, J gene, D gene, V gene, CDR3 DNA, CDR3 protein. The D gene is left open where the match is weak. Some rows have no size entry. The others give once, few or many, or a class for an expanded clone.

size: .
J: TRBJ1-2
D: .
V: TRBV19
DNA: TGTGCCAGTAGTATGACAGAGTATGGCTACACCTTC
CDR3: CASSMTEYGYTF

size: .
J: TRBJ1-1
D: .
V: TRBV15
DNA: TGTGCCACCAGCAGACTGAACAGTAGAGCTTTCTTT
CDR3: CATSRLNSRAFF

size: .
J: TRBJ1-6
D: .
V: TRBV18
DNA: TGTGCCAGCTCACCGGACTCTTCACCCCTCCACTTT
CDR3: CASSPDSSPLHF

size: .
J: TRBJ2-3
D: TRBD2
V: TRBV7-8
DNA: TGTGCCAGCAGCCCCTCTAGCGGGAGTAGGGCAGATACGCAGTATTTT
CDR3: CASSPSSGSRADTQYF

size: .
J: TRBJ2-2
D: .
V: TRBV5-1
DNA: TGCGCCAGCAGCTTCCGGACGGGTAACACCGGGGAGCTGTTTTTT
CDR3: CASSFRTGNTGELFF

size: .
J: TRBJ1-1
D: .
V: TRBV10-2
DNA: TGCGCCAGCAGTGAGTTCGGCTGGACTGAAGCTTTCTTT
CDR3: CASSEFGWTEAFF

size: .
J: TRBJ2-7
D: .
V: TRBV5-6
DNA: TGTGCCAGCAGCTTAGGAATTGCAGGGGCGGCGAACGAGCAGTACTTC
CDR3: CASSLGIAGAANEQYF

size: .
J: TRBJ2-1
D: .
V: TRBV4-1
DNA: TGCGCCAGCAGCCAAGGGGGAGACGGAAGCTCCTACAATGAGCAGTTCTTC
CDR3: CASSQGGDGSSYNEQFF

size: .
J: TRBJ1-3
D: TRBD1
V: TRBV19
DNA: TGTGCCAGTACGGTAGGGACAGCCCGGCGTGGAAACACCATATATTTT
CDR3: CASTVGTARRGNTIYF

size: .
J: TRBJ2-1
D: TRBD1
V: TRBV18
DNA: TGTGCCAGCTCACTGCGGGACAGGGCCTTCAATGAGCAGTTCTTC
CDR3: CASSLRDRAFNEQFF

size: .
J: TRBJ2-1
D: TRBD1
V: TRBV5-4
DNA: TGTGCCAGCAGCTCACAGGGGGCGTCCTACAATGAGCAGTTCTTC
CDR3: CASSSQGASYNEQFF

size: few
J: TRBJ2-2
D: TRBD1
V: TRBV19
DNA: TGTGCCAGTAATTCCCTCCCGGGACAGATAACCGGGGAGCTGTTTTTT
CDR3: CASNSLPGQITGELFF

size: .
J: TRBJ1-5
D: TRBD1
V: TRBV30
DNA: TGTGCCTGGAGTAGAGACAGGGAGGGTCAGCCCCAGCATTTT
CDR3: CAWSRDREGQPQHF

size: .
J: TRBJ2-2
D: TRBD1
V: TRBV6-5
DNA: TGTGCCAGCAGACAGGGGACCTTAGGCACCGGGGAGCTGTTTTTT
CDR3: CASRQGTLGTGELFF

size: .
J: TRBJ2-7
D: TRBD2
V: TRBV18
DNA: TGTGCCAGCTCGGGGACTAGCGGGGGATTCGCCTACGAGCAGTACTTC
CDR3: CASSGTSGGFAYEQYF

size: .
J: TRBJ2-5
D: TRBD2
V: TRBV14
DNA: TGTGCCAGCAGCCCCCCAAGCGGGAGATTGATAGAGACCCAGTACTTC
CDR3: CASSPPSGRLIETQYF

size: .
J: TRBJ1-2
D: .
V: TRBV6-1
DNA: TGTGCCAGCAGTGAAGCGCTTTGGGCGTTCTATGGCTACACCTTC
CDR3: CASSEALWAFYGYTF

size: .
J: TRBJ2-5
D: .
V: TRBV29-1
DNA: TGCAGCGTTGAAGACGGGGGCCTAGAGACCCAGTACTTC
CDR3: CSVEDGGLETQYF

size: .
J: TRBJ1-1
D: .
V: TRBV6-5
DNA: TGTGCCAGCAGTTCACCCGGGGGTGTGGCTTTCTTT
CDR3: CASSSPGGVAFF

size: .
J: TRBJ1-2
D: .
V: TRBV19
DNA: TGTGCCAGTACCATGACCTTAGGCGGTGATGGCTACACCTTC
CDR3: CASTMTLGGDGYTF

size: .
J: TRBJ1-5
D: TRBD1
V: TRBV6-1
DNA: TGTGCCAGCAGTGGAGGGACAGCGGCTCAGCCCCAGCATTTT
CDR3: CASSGGTAAQPQHF

size: .
J: TRBJ2-7
D: .
V: TRBV6-1
DNA: TGTGCCAGCAGTTCTGACAGGCGAGGGGAGCAGTACTTC
CDR3: CASSSDRRGEQYF

size: .
J: TRBJ2-5
D: .
V: TRBV30
DNA: TGTGCCTGGAGACCCGGGCCTGGGCAAGAGACCCAGTACTTC
CDR3: CAWRPGPGQETQYF

size: .
J: TRBJ1-1
D: TRBD1
V: TRBV19
DNA: TGTGCCAGTAGTGCAGACAGGGCGGCGAACACTGAAGCTTTCTTT
CDR3: CASSADRAANTEAFF

size: .
J: TRBJ1-1
D: .
V: TRBV29-1
DNA: TGCAGCGTTGAAGTGGGGAGCCCCGGGGCTTTCTTT
CDR3: CSVEVGSPGAFF

size: .
J: TRBJ2-7
D: TRBD1
V: TRBV18
DNA: TGTGCCAGCTCACCTCTTCCGGGACAGACTTTGTACGAGCAGTACTTC
CDR3: CASSPLPGQTLYEQYF

size: .
J: TRBJ2-2
D: .
V: TRBV7-2
DNA: TGTGCCAGCAGCTTAAGCCAGAACACCGGGGAGCTGTTTTTT
CDR3: CASSLSQNTGELFF

size: .
J: TRBJ2-1
D: TRBD1
V: TRBV7-9
DNA: TGTGCCAGCAGCTTAGTGGCAGGGGGATTGATCAATGAGCAGTTCTTC
CDR3: CASSLVAGGLINEQFF

size: few
J: TRBJ2-2
D: .
V: TRBV11-2
DNA: TGTGCCAGCAAGGATACTCCCGGGGAGCTGTTTTTT
CDR3: CASKDTPGELFF

size: .
J: TRBJ2-5
D: TRBD2
V: TRBV7-7
DNA: TGTGCCAGCAGCTTAGGCCTCGCGGGAGAGCAAGAGACCCAGTACTTC
CDR3: CASSLGLAGEQETQYF

size: .
J: TRBJ2-5
D: .
V: TRBV5-1
DNA: TGCGCCAGCAGCTTGGAAGGGGTAGAGACCCAGTACTTC
CDR3: CASSLEGVETQYF

size: .
J: TRBJ1-1
D: .
V: TRBV4-1
DNA: TGCGCCAGCAGCCAAGGCCATCTGAACACTGAAGCTTTCTTT
CDR3: CASSQGHLNTEAFF

size: few
J: TRBJ1-5
D: .
V: TRBV12-5
DNA: TGTGCTAGTGGTTTTAGCAATCAGCCCCAGCATTTT
CDR3: CASGFSNQPQHF

size: .
J: TRBJ2-3
D: TRBD1
V: TRBV7-3
DNA: TGTGCCAGCAGCTCCCACAGGGGCCTAAGCACAGATACGCAGTATTTT
CDR3: CASSSHRGLSTDTQYF

size: .
J: TRBJ1-6
D: .
V: TRBV19
DNA: TGTGCCAGTAGTATTAAACCTCTCTATAATTCACCCCTCCACTTT
CDR3: CASSIKPLYNSPLHF

size: .
J: TRBJ2-3
D: .
V: TRBV6-1
DNA: TGTGCCAGCAGTGAAGGAGGATGGGGTACGCAGTATTTT
CDR3: CASSEGGWGTQYF

size: .
J: TRBJ2-7
D: TRBD1
V: TRBV6-5
DNA: TGTGCCAGCAGTTACTCGAGCCTAGGGGGCAGGGACGAGCAGTACTTC
CDR3: CASSYSSLGGRDEQYF

size: .
J: TRBJ1-3
D: .
V: TRBV5-6
DNA: TGTGCCAGCAGCTTGGATGTGGCTGGAAACACCATATATTTT
CDR3: CASSLDVAGNTIYF

size: once
J: TRBJ1-1
D: .
V: TRBV5-1
DNA: TGCGCCAGCAGCTTCTGGGGTAGGGGGAGCCTAAACACTGAAGCTTTCTTT
CDR3: CASSFWGRGSLNTEAFF

size: .
J: TRBJ2-3
D: TRBD2
V: TRBV29-1
DNA: TGCAGCTCATCCGGCCGTTCGGGACTAGCGGGGAGCACAGATACGCAGTATTTT
CDR3: CSSSGRSGLAGSTDTQYF

size: .
J: TRBJ2-1
D: TRBD2
V: TRBV7-2
DNA: TGTGCCAGCAGCTTACAAGCGGGGGGCAGGAATGAGCAGTTCTTC
CDR3: CASSLQAGGRNEQFF

size: .
J: TRBJ2-4
D: .
V: TRBV28
DNA: TGTGCCAGCAGTTCCTACCTTATGGGTGGTGGAGCCAAAAACATTCAGTACTTC
CDR3: CASSSYLMGGGAKNIQYF

size: .
J: TRBJ2-3
D: .
V: TRBV19
DNA: TGTGCCAGTAGTATCAGGGGGGGTTTCGATACGCAGTATTTT
CDR3: CASSIRGGFDTQYF

size: .
J: TRBJ2-3
D: .
V: TRBV5-1
DNA: TGCGCCAGCAGCCTTACTAGCACAGATACGCAGTATTTT
CDR3: CASSLTSTDTQYF

size: .
J: TRBJ2-1
D: .
V: TRBV9
DNA: TGTGCCAGCAGCCCTCTACACAATGAGCAGTTCTTC
CDR3: CASSPLHNEQFF

size: few
J: TRBJ2-7
D: TRBD1
V: TRBV6-5
DNA: TGTGCCAGCAGTTTCCGGGACAGGGACTACGAGCAGTACTTC
CDR3: CASSFRDRDYEQYF

size: once
J: TRBJ2-7
D: .
V: TRBV9
DNA: TGTGCCAGCAGCGTAGGTTTAGGGGAGTCCTACGAGCAGTACTTC
CDR3: CASSVGLGESYEQYF

size: few
J: TRBJ1-2
D: .
V: TRBV7-3
DNA: TGTGCCAGCAGGAACCCCGGCTATGGCTACACCTTC
CDR3: CASRNPGYGYTF

size: .
J: TRBJ1-4
D: .
V: TRBV5-1
DNA: TGCGCCAGCAGCTTCTCGCGCACAACTAATGAAAAACTGTTTTTT
CDR3: CASSFSRTTNEKLFF

size: .
J: TRBJ2-3
D: .
V: TRBV7-9
DNA: TGTGCCAGCAGCCTGATAACCACTAGAGATACGCAGTATTTT
CDR3: CASSLITTRDTQYF

size: .
J: TRBJ1-1
D: .
V: TRBV19
DNA: TGTGCCAGTAGTTCCACGGTGAACACTGAAGCTTTCTTT
CDR3: CASSSTVNTEAFF

size: .
J: TRBJ2-5
D: .
V: TRBV7-7
DNA: TGTGCCAGCAGCTTACCAGGAGCAGGGTTAGAGACCCAGTACTTC
CDR3: CASSLPGAGLETQYF

size: .
J: TRBJ2-7
D: .
V: TRBV14
DNA: TGTGCCAGCAGCCAAGCGGGTGTCTTCTACGAGCAGTACTTC
CDR3: CASSQAGVFYEQYF

size: .
J: TRBJ2-1
D: .
V: TRBV30
DNA: TGTGCCTGGAGGGCGGGACTCAGTAAGCAGTTCTTC
CDR3: CAWRAGLSKQFF

size: .
J: TRBJ2-7
D: .
V: TRBV6-1
DNA: TGTGCCAGCAGGGATACCGGGCCCTACGAGCAGTACTTC
CDR3: CASRDTGPYEQYF